The following is a T cell receptor (beta chain) sequence with its context. Germline CDR1 reads LNHDA; CDR2 reads SQIVND (reference sequence). Trimming cost V 8 bases and J 2 bases, with 18 bases left between them. This CDR3 is built from 16 residues. The naive CD8 fraction comprised CD45RO-negative cells positively selected for CCR7 and excluded terminally differentiated effector memory CD45RA+ cells. These data belong to a study of shared clonotypes between healthy human individuals. Study-level background: Every donor yielded three CD4 naive, three CD4 memory, two CD8 naive and one CD8 memory plate.

Sorted-subset replicate PCR reactions were performed with about 200 ng DNA, corresponding to roughly 30,000 T cell genomes. TCRdb keeps only in-frame clones here, not all; method: immunoSEQ multiplex PCR. This table has about 580,000 clones, 98% appearing once. V is TRBV19 and J is TRBJ2-2; perhaps D is TRBD1 or TRBD2 (5 bases each). Sequencing was performed on naive CD8+ T cells sorted from blood. The TCR originated in a man aged 25 to 45 in good health. The CDR3 DNA reads TGTGCCAGTGCTCCAATCCGGGGCCGAAACACCGGGGAGCTGTTTTTT. It encodes CASAPIRGRNTGELFF.